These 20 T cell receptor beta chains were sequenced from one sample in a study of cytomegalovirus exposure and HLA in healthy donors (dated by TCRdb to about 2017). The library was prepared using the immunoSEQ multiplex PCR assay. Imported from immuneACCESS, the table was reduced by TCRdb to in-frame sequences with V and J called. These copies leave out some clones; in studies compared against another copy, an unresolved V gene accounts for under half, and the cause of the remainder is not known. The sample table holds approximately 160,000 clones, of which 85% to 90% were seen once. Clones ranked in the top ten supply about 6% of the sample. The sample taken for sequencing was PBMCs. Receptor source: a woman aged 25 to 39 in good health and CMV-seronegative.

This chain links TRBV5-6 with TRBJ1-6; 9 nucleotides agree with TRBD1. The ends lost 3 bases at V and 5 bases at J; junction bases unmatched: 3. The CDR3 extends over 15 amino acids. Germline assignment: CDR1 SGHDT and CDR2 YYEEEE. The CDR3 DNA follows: TGTGCCAGCAGCTACGGGACAGGGAATAATTCACCCCTCCACTTT. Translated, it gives CASSYGTGNNSPLHF.

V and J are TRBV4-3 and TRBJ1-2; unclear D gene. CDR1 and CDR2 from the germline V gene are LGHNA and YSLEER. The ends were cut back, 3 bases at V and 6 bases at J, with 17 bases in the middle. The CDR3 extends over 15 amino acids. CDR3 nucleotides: TGCGCCAGCAGCCAGACCCGGGAACCTATAAATGGCTACACCTTC. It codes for CASSQTREPINGYTF.

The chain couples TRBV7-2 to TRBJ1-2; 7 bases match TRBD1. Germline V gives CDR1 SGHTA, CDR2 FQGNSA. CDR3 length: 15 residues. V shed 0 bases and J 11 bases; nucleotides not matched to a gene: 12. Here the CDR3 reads CASSLAGRQGVRYTF. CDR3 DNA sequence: TGTGCCAGCAGCTTAGCCGGGCGGCAGGGGGTGAGGTACACCTTC.

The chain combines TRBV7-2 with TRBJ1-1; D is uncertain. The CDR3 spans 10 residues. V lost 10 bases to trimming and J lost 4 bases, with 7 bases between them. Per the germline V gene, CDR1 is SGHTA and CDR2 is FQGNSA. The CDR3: CANNSTEAFF. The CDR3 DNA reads TGTGCCAACAACTCCACTGAAGCTTTCTTT. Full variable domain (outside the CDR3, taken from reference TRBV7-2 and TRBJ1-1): GAGVSQSPSNKVTEKGKDVELRCDPISGHTALYWYRQSLGQGLEFLIYFQGNSAPDKSGLPSDRFSAERTGGSVSTLTIQRTQQEDSAVYLCANNSTEAFFGQGTRLTVV.

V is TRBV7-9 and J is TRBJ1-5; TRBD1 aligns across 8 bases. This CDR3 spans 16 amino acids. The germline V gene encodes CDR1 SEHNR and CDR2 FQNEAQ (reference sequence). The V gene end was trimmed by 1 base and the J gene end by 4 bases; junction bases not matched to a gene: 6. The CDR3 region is CASSLVGRGRNQPQHF. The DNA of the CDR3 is TGTGCCAGCAGCTTAGTGGGCAGGGGGCGAAATCAGCCCCAGCATTTT.

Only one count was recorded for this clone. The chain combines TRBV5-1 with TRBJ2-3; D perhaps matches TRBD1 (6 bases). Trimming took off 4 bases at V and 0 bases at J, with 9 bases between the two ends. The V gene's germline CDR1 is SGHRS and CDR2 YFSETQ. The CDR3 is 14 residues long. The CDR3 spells CASSQDSSTDTQYF. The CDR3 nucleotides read TGCGCCAGCAGCCAGGACAGCAGCACAGATACGCAGTATTTT. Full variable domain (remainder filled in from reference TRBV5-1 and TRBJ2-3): KAGVTQTPRYLIKTRGQQVTLSCSPISGHRSVSWYQQTPGQGLQFLFEYFSETQRNKGNFPGRFSGRQFSNSRSEMNVSTLELGDSALYLCASSQDSSTDTQYFGPGTRLTVL.

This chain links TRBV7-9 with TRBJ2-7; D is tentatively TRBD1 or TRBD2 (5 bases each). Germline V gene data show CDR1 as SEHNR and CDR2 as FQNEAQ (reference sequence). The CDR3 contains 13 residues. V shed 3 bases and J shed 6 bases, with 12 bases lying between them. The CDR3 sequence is CASSFGFGTEQYF. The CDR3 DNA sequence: TGTGCCAGCAGCTTTGGGTTCGGGACCGAGCAGTACTTC.

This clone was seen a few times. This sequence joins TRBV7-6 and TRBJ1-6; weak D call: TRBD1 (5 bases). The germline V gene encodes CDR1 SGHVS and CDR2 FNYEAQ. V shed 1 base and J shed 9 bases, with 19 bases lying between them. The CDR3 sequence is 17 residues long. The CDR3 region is CASSLVDVRVGFSPLHF. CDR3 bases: TGTGCCAGCAGCTTAGTAGATGTCAGGGTAGGATTTTCACCCCTCCACTTT.

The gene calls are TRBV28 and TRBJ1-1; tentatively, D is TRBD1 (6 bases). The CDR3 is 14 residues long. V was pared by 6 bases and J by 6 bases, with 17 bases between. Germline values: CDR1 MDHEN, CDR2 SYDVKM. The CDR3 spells CASSRTGLPAEAFF. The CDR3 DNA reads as TGTGCCAGCAGCCGAACAGGGCTCCCCGCTGAAGCTTTCTTT.

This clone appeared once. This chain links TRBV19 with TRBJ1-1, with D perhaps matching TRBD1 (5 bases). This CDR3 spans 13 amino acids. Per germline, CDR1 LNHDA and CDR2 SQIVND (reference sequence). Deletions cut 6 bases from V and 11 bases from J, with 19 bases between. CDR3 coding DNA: TGTGCCAGTAGCCGACTTAGGGGCCAAGAGGCTTTCTTT. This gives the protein CASSRLRGQEAFF.

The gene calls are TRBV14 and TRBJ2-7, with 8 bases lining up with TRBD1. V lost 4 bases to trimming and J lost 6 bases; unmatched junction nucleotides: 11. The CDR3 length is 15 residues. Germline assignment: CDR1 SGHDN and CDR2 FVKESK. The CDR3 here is CASSRDRGYEGEQYF. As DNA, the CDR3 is TGTGCCAGCAGCCGTGACAGGGGTTATGAAGGCGAGCAGTACTTC.

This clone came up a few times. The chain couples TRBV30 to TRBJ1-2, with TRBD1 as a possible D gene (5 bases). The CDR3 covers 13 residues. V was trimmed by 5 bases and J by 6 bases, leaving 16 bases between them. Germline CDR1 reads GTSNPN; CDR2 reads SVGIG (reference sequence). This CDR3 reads CAWDGDESNGYTF. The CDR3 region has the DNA TGTGCCTGGGACGGGGACGAGTCCAATGGCTACACCTTC.

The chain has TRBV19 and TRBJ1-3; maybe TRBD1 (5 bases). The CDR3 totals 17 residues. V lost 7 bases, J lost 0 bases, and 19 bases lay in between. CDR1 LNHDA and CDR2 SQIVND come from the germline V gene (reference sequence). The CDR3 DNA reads TGTGCCAGTAACTATCGTGGCAGGGCGAGCTCTGGAAACACCATATATTTT. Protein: CASNYRGRASSGNTIYF. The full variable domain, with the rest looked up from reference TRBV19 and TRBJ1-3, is DGGITQSPKYLFRKEGQNVTLSCEQNLNHDAMYWYRQDPGQGLRLIYYSQIVNDFQKGDIAEGYSVSREKKESFPLTVTSAQKNPTAFYLCASNYRGRASSGNTIYFGEGSWLTVV.

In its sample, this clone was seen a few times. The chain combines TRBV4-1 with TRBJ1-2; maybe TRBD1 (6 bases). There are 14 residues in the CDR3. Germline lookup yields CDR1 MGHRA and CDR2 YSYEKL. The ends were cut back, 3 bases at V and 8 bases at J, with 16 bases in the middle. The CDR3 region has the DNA TGCGCCAGCAGCCACCACGGGACATCGAACGGCTACACCTTC. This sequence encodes CASSHHGTSNGYTF.

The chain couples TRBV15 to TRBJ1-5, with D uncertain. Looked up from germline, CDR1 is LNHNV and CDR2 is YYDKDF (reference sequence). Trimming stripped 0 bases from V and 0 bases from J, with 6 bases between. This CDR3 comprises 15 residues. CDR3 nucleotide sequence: TGTGCCACCAGCAGAGATCGGAATAGCAATCAGCCCCAGCATTTT. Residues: CATSRDRNSNQPQHF.

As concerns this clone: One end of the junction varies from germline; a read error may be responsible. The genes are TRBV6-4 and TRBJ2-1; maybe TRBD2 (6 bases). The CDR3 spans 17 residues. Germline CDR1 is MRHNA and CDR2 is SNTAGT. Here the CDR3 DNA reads TGTGCCAGCAGTTACTCGAAACGGGAGCACCCCTACAATGAGCAGTTCTTC. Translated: CASSYSKREHPYNEQFF.

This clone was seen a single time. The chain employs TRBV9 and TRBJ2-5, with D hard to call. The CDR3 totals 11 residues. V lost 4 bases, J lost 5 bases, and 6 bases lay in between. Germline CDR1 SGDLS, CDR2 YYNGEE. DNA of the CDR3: TGTGCCAGCAGCCCCGGTGAGACCCAGTACTTC. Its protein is CASSPGETQYF.

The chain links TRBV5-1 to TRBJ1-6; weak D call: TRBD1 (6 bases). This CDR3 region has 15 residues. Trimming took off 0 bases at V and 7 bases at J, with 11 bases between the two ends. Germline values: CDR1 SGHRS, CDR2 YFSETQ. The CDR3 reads CASSLDGQPNSPLHF. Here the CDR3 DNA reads TGCGCCAGCAGCTTGGATGGACAGCCGAATTCACCCCTCCACTTT.

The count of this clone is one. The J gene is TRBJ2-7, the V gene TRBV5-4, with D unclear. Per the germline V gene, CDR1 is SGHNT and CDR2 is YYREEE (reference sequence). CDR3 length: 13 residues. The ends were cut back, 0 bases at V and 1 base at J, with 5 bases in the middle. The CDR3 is CASSLGRSYEQYF. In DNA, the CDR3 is TGTGCCAGCAGCTTGGGTCGGTCCTACGAGCAGTACTTC.

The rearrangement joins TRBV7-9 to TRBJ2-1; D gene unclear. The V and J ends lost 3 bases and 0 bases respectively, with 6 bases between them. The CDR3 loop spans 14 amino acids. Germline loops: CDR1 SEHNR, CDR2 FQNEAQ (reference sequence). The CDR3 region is CASSLGLSYNEQFF. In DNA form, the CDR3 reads TGTGCCAGCAGCTTGGGCCTCTCCTACAATGAGCAGTTCTTC.